Listed below are T cell receptor beta chains from one sample, sequenced in a study of human T cells and chemical hapten exposure. TCRdb redid the calling of the 5' RACE reads with MiXCR, one entry per CDR3 protein. The data contain 75,000 or so distinct CDR3 sequences, more than 15% of them singletons. Source of these receptors: a female donor in good health. Both conserved end residues are part of each CDR3. A D gene is named only where the DNA matches it firmly. Clone sizes are given selectively: once, few, many, or a class where the clone is expanded.

J gene,D gene,clone size,CDR3 length,V gene,CDR3 DNA,CDR3 protein
TRBJ2-5,NA,few,13,TRBV6-6,TGTGCCAGCAGTTACTCGGTAGGAGAGACCCAGTACTTC,CASSYSVGETQYF
TRBJ1-3,NA,few,14,TRBV30,TGTGCCTGGAGTGTGGATCCTGGGGGAAACACCATATATTTT,CAWSVDPGGNTIYF
TRBJ2-1,NA,few,12,TRBV20-1,TGCAGTGCTAGGACAGCCTACAATGAGCAGTTCTTC,CSARTAYNEQFF
TRBJ2-5,NA,many,14,TRBV6-2/TRBV6-3,TGTGCCAGCAGTTACGAAGGGGTAGAAGAGACCCAGTACTTC,CASSYEGVEETQYF
TRBJ2-7,NA,NA,15,TRBV5-1,TGCGCCAGCAGCTTGGGGATGTCAGGGGTCTACGAGCAGTACTTC,CASSLGMSGVYEQYF
TRBJ1-5,NA,few,13,TRBV6-2/TRBV6-3,TGTGCCAGCAGTTACACGACGGATCAGCCCCAGCATTTT,CASSYTTDQPQHF
TRBJ2-3,NA,many,13,TRBV5-8,TGTGCCAGCAGCTTGGATAGCACAGATACGCAGTATTTT,CASSLDSTDTQYF
TRBJ2-3,NA,few,15,TRBV10-3,TGTGCCATCAGTGAGTCGCAGAGGAGCACAGATACGCAGTATTTT,CAISESQRSTDTQYF
TRBJ2-7,TRBD2,NA,18,TRBV6-1,TGTGCCAGCAGTCCAAGGGAGATAGCGGGAGGGCCTTCCTACGAGCAGTACTTC,CASSPREIAGGPSYEQYF
TRBJ1-3,NA,NA,16,TRBV6-6,TGTGCCAGCAGTTACACAAGAGACAGTCCTGGAAACACCATATATTTT,CASSYTRDSPGNTIYF
TRBJ2-3,NA,few,15,TRBV5-4,TGTGCCAGCAGCGCCGTGGCTAGCGGCACAGATACGCAGTATTTT,CASSAVASGTDTQYF
TRBJ2-6,NA,medium-sized,16,TRBV4-3,TGCGCCAGCAGCCAAGAAAGAGCCTCTGGGGCCAACGTCCTGACTTTC,CASSQERASGANVLTF
TRBJ2-5,TRBD2,NA,16,TRBV2,TGTGCCAGCAGCCCAGGACTAGCGGGAGGGAAAGAGACCCAGTACTTC,CASSPGLAGGKETQYF
TRBJ2-4,NA,NA,14,TRBV5-4,TGTGCCAGCAGTTTCGGGGCAGGGCGGGACATTCAGTACTTC,CASSFGAGRDIQYF
TRBJ2-1,NA,many,17,TRBV7-2,TGTGCCAGCAGCTTAAGACCCGGGACTGGGTCGGAGGGTGAGCAGTTCTTC,CASSLRPGTGSEGEQFF
TRBJ2-2,NA,NA,15,TRBV3-1,TGTGCCAGCAGCCAAACGTGGGCGAACACCGGGGAGCTGTTTTTT,CASSQTWANTGELFF
TRBJ2-1,NA,NA,10,TRBV7-9,TGTGCCAGCAGCTTGGATGAGCAGTTCTTC,CASSLDEQFF
TRBJ1-4,NA,few,14,TRBV5-5,TGTGCCAGCAGCCTTACATTAGTGGATGAAAAACTGTTTTTT,CASSLTLVDEKLFF
TRBJ1-1,NA,NA,13,TRBV4-3,TGCGCCAGCAGCCCCCGGAGGGGGGCTGAAGCTTTCTTT,CASSPRRGAEAFF
TRBJ2-1,TRBD2,NA,17,TRBV11-1,TGTGCCAGCAGCTCAATTCCCGGGACTAGCGGGAGTTATGAGCAGTTCTTC,CASSSIPGTSGSYEQFF
TRBJ1-3,TRBD1,few,14,TRBV9,TGTGCCAGCAGCGCCACAGGACAGGGCGGCACCATATATTTT,CASSATGQGGTIYF
TRBJ2-5,NA,NA,11,TRBV10-3,TGTGCCACCGGGGGCCAAGAGACCCAGTACTTC,CATGGQETQYF
TRBJ1-3,TRBD1,NA,15,TRBV3-1,TGTGCCAGCAGCTCTCGGACAGGTGCAGGAAACACCATATATTTT,CASSSRTGAGNTIYF
TRBJ2-3,NA,NA,12,TRBV20-1,TGCAGTGCTAGAGATGATCGGGAGACGCAGTATTTT,CSARDDRETQYF
TRBJ2-1,NA,NA,12,TRBV20-1,TGCAGTGCTCCCAAAGACCACAATGAGCAGTTCTTC,CSAPKDHNEQFF
TRBJ2-3,TRBD2,few,15,TRBV7-2,TGTGCCAGCAGCTCTCGGCGGGGGGGCACAGATACGCAGTATTTT,CASSSRRGGTDTQYF
TRBJ2-4,NA,NA,16,TRBV7-8,TGTGCCAGCAGCTCGCGGACAGAGCTAGCCAAAAACATTCAGTACTTC,CASSSRTELAKNIQYF
TRBJ1-5,NA,NA,15,TRBV12-3/TRBV12-4,TGTGCCAGCAGTTTAGATCCTTGGGGCAATCAGCCCCAGCATTTT,CASSLDPWGNQPQHF
TRBJ2-3,NA,few,13,TRBV6-2/TRBV6-3,TGTGCCAGCAGGTCCCTCAGTACCGATACGCAGTATTTT,CASRSLSTDTQYF
TRBJ1-5,NA,NA,12,TRBV3-1,TGTGCCAGCAGCCAAGACGGACAGCCCCAGCATTTT,CASSQDGQPQHF
TRBJ1-5,TRBD1,NA,16,TRBV27,TGTGCCAGCAGTTTATCAGGGACAGGGGGCAATCAGCCCCAGCATTTT,CASSLSGTGGNQPQHF
TRBJ1-6,NA,NA,16,TRBV13,TGTGCCAGCAGCTTAGGGATCACAGAGTATAATTCACCCCTCCACTTT,CASSLGITEYNSPLHF
TRBJ1-1,NA,few,16,TRBV7-8,TGTGCCAGCAGCTTAAATGTCGGCTTTGCCGGCCCGGAAGCTTTCTTT,CASSLNVGFAGPEAFF
TRBJ2-2,NA,few,11,TRBV5-6,TGTGCCAGCAGCTTCACCGGGGAGCTGTTTTTT,CASSFTGELFF
TRBJ2-4,TRBD1,NA,15,TRBV4-2,TGTGCCAGCAGCCAAGATAGGGGGCCTGGAGTCATTCAGTACTTC,CASSQDRGPGVIQYF
TRBJ1-1,NA,few,14,TRBV28,TGTGCCAGCAGTATACAGGAGATGAACACTGAAGCTTTCTTT,CASSIQEMNTEAFF
TRBJ2-1,TRBD1,NA,16,TRBV24-1,TGTGCCACCAGTGCATGGGGACAGGGAGACAGGAATGAGCAGTTCTTC,CATSAWGQGDRNEQFF
TRBJ2-3,NA,NA,13,TRBV29-1,TGCAGCGCCGGAGGCCTTCGGGCAGATACGCAGTATTTT,CSAGGLRADTQYF
TRBJ1-2,NA,many,12,TRBV19,TGTGCCAGTACCGAAGGGAGGTATGGCTACACCTTC,CASTEGRYGYTF
TRBJ1-6,NA,few,14,TRBV7-2,TGTGCCAGCAGCTTCCAGGTCTATAGTTCACCCCTCCACTTT,CASSFQVYSSPLHF
TRBJ1-2,NA,NA,12,TRBV10-2,TGCGCCAGCAGTGAGGACACCTATGGCTACACCTTC,CASSEDTYGYTF
TRBJ1-1,NA,few,12,TRBV29-1,TGCAGCGTTGAAGAAGGGACGGGAGGAACTTTCTTT,CSVEEGTGGTFF
TRBJ1-1,NA,many,14,TRBV28,TGTGCCAGCAGTTTCCATAGGACGAACACTGAAGCTTTCTTT,CASSFHRTNTEAFF
TRBJ2-5,NA,NA,13,TRBV3-1,TGTGCCAGCACCCCGGCGCTTTCGAAGGGCCAGTACTTC,CASTPALSKGQYF
TRBJ1-1,TRBD1,NA,14,TRBV27,TGTGCCAGCAGTTGGGGGGACAGGGGAACTGAAGCTTTCTTT,CASSWGDRGTEAFF
TRBJ1-2,NA,few,16,TRBV5-1,TGCGCCAGCAGCTTGGGATGGCCAGGCCTCCTAAGAAAAGACACCTTC,CASSLGWPGLLRKDTF
TRBJ1-1,NA,few,13,TRBV30,TGTGCCTGGAGCCATCTCATGAACACTGAAGCTTTCTTT,CAWSHLMNTEAFF
TRBJ2-7,TRBD1,many,17,TRBV4-1,TGCGCCAGCAGCCAAGTGGCCGGGACAGGGGAATATCGCGAGCAGTACTTC,CASSQVAGTGEYREQYF
TRBJ2-3,NA,few,14,TRBV5-1,TGCGCCAGCAGCTTGGGGGGGCCGGAGGATACGCAGTATTTT,CASSLGGPEDTQYF
TRBJ1-5,NA,few,15,TRBV30,TGTGCCTGGAGTGGGAATACAGATAGCAATCAGCCCCAGCATTTT,CAWSGNTDSNQPQHF
TRBJ2-3,NA,NA,14,TRBV29-1,TGCAGCGTTGTTTACCCTCGCACCACAGATACGCAGTATTTT,CSVVYPRTTDTQYF
TRBJ2-3,TRBD2,NA,14,TRBV30,TGTGCCTGGACTAGCGGAACTAGCACAGATACGCAGTATTTT,CAWTSGTSTDTQYF
TRBJ2-1,NA,NA,14,TRBV27,TGTGCCAGCAGTTTTGTAGCGGCCTACAATGAGCAGTTCTTC,CASSFVAAYNEQFF